This TCR beta chain was profiled in a study of regulatory T cells in long-lasting Graves disease. At the level of the study: The study counted Graves' disease as persistent given over 5 years of antithyroid drugs and positive TSH receptor antibodies. General study findings and limits: TRBV28 was favored in persistent disease, as were TRBJ1-2 and TRBJ2-5.

Documented time point: persistent/refractory GD, antithyroid drugs over 5 years with positive TRAb. RNA isolated from PBMCs was used to make the TCR library. Under American Thyroid Association guidelines, Graves' disease was diagnosed. Roughly 9 milliliters of peripheral blood were taken and placed in EDTA tubes. In germline, CDR1 is MDHEN, CDR2 SYDVKM. The CDR3 has 14 amino acids. The V and J ends lost 5 bases and 5 bases respectively, with 16 bases between them. This clonotype was seen at least ten times. Its specificity is unknown. Assembly of TCR beta libraries relied on iRepertoire HTBI primers together with Arm-PCR of CDR3 regions. Via MiXCR, TCRdb re-called the multiplex PCR reads, giving one row per CDR3 protein. The sample shows some 430,000 distinct CDR3 sequences, 20% to 25% of them seen only once.

J is TRBJ2-7 and V is TRBV28; tentative D call: TRBD1 (6 bases). The source of this sequence is a female donor with Graves disease. Source: peripheral blood mononuclear cells (PBMCs), taken when the disease was refractory, from a patient treated with antithyroid drugs. The CDR3 reads CASSNAQGRDEQYF. The CDR3 bases are TGTGCCAGCAGTAACGCGCAGGGGCGCGACGAGCAGTACTTC.